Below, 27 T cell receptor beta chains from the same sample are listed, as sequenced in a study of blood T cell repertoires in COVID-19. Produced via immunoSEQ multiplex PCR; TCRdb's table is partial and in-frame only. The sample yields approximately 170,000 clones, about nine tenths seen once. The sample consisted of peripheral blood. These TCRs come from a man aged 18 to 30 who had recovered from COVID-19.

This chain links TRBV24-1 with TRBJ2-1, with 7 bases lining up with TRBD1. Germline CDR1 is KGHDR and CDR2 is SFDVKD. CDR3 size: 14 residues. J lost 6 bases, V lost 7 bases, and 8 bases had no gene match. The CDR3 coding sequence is TGTGCCACCAGCCTCGGGACAGCTATCAATGAGCAGTTCTTC. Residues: CATSLGTAINEQFF.

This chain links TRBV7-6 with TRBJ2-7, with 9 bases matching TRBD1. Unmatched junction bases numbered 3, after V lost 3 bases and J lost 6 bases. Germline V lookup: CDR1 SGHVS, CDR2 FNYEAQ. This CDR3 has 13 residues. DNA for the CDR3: TGTGCCAGCAGCTTCGGGACAGGGACCGAGCAGTACTTC. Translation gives CASSFGTGTEQYF.

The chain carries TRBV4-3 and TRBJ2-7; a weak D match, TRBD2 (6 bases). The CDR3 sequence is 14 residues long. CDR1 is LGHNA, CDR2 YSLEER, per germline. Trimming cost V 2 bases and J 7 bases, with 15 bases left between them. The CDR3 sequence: CASSQTRRAGEQYF. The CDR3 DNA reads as TGCGCCAGCAGCCAAACCCGACGGGCGGGGGAGCAGTACTTC.

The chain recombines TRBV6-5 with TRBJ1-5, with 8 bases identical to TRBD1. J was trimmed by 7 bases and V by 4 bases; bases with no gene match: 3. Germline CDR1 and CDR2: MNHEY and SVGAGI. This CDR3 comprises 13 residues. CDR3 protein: CASSSQGGQPQHF. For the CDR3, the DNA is TGTGCCAGCAGTTCACAGGGGGGCCAGCCCCAGCATTTT.

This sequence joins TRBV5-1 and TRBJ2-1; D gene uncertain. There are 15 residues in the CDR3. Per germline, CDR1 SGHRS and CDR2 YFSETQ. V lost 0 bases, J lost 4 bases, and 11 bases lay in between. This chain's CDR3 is CASSLADSKYNEQFF. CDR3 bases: TGCGCCAGCAGCTTGGCAGACTCGAAGTACAATGAGCAGTTCTTC. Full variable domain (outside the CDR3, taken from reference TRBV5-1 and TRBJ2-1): KAGVTQTPRYLIKTRGQQVTLSCSPISGHRSVSWYQQTPGQGLQFLFEYFSETQRNKGNFPGRFSGRQFSNSRSEMNVSTLELGDSALYLCASSLADSKYNEQFFGPGTRLTVL.

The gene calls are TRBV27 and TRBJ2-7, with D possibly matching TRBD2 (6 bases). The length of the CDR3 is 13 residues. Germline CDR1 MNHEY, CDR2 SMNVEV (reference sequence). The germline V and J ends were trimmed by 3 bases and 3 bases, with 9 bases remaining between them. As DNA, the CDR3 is TGTGCCAGCAGTTTCGGGAGTTACTACGAGCAGTACTTC. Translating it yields CASSFGSYYEQYF.

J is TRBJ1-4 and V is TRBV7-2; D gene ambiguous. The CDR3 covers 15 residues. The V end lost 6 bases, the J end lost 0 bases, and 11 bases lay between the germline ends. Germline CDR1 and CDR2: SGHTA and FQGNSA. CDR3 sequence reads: CASRQQPSTNEKLFF. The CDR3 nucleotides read TGTGCCAGCAGACAGCAACCATCAACTAATGAAAAACTGTTTTTT.

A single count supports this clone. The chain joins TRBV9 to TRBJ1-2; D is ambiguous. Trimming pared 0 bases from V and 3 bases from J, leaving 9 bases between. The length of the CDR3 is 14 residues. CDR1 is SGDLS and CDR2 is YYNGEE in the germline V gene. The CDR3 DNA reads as TGTGCCAGCAGCGTAGCGGGTCGGGACTATGGCTACACCTTC. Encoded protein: CASSVAGRDYGYTF.

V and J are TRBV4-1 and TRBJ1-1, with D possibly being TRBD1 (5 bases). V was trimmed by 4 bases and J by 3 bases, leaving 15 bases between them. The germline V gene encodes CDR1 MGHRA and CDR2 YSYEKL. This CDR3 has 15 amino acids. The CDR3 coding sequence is TGCGCCAGCAGCCTCTTCAGGGAATTGGACACTGAAGCTTTCTTT. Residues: CASSLFRELDTEAFF.

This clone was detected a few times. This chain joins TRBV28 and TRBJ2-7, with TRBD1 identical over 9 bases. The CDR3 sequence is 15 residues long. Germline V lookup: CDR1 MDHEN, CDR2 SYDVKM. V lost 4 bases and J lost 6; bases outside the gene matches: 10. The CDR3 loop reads CASSSSGTGLGEQYF. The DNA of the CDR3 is TGTGCCAGCAGTTCTTCCGGGACAGGGTTAGGCGAGCAGTACTTC.

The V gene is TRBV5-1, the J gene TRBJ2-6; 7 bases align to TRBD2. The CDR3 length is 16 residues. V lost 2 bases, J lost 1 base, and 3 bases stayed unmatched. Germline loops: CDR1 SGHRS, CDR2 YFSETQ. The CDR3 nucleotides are TGCGCCAGCAGCTTCGGGGGGATGTCTGGGGCCAACGTCCTGACTTTC. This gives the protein CASSFGGMSGANVLTF.

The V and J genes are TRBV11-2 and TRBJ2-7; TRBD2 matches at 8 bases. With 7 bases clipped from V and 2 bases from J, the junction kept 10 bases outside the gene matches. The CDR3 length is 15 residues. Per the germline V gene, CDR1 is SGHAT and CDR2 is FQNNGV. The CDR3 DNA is TGTGCCAGCAACCGTAGGGATAGCGGGACCTACGAGCAGTACTTC. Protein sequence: CASNRRDSGTYEQYF. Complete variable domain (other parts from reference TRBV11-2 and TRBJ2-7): EAGVAQSPRYKIIEKRQSVAFWCNPISGHATLYWYQQILGQGPKLLIQFQNNGVVDDSQLPKDRFSAERLKGVDSTLKIQPAKLEDSAVYLCASNRRDSGTYEQYFGPGTRLTVT.

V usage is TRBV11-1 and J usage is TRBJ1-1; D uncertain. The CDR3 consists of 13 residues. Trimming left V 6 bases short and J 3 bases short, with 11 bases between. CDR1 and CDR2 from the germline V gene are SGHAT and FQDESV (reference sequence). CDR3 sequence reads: CASRLGAYTEAFF. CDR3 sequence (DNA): TGTGCCAGCAGATTGGGCGCATACACTGAAGCTTTCTTT.

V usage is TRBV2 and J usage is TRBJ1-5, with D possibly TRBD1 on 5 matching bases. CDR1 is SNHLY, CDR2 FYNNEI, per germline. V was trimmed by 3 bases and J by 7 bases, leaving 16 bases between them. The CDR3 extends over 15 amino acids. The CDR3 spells CASSDIWQGGQPQHF. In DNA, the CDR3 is TGTGCCAGCAGTGATATTTGGCAGGGAGGACAGCCCCAGCATTTT.

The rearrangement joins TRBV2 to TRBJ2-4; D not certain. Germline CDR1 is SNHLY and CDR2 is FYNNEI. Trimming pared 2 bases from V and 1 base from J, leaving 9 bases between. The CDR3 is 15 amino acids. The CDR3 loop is CASSETVGAKNIQYF. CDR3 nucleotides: TGTGCCAGCAGTGAAACAGTTGGGGCCAAAAACATTCAGTACTTC.

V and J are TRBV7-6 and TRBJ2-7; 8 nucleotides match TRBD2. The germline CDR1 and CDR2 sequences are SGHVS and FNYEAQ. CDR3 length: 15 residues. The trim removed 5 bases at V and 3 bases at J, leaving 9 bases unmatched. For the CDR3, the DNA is TGTGCCAGCAGCGCCAGAACTAGCGGTCTCTACGAGCAGTACTTC. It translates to CASSARTSGLYEQYF.

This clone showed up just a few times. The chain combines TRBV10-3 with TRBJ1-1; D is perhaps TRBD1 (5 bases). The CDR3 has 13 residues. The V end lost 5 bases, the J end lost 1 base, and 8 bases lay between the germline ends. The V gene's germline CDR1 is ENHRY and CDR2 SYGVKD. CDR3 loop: CAISLQENTEAFF. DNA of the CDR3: TGTGCCATCAGTCTACAGGAGAACACTGAAGCTTTCTTT.

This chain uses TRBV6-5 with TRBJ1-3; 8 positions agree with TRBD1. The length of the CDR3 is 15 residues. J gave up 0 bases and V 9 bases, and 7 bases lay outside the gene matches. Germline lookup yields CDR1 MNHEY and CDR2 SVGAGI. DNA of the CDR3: TGTGCCAGTCGCACAGGGGGAAACTCTGGAAACACCATATATTTT. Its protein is CASRTGGNSGNTIYF.

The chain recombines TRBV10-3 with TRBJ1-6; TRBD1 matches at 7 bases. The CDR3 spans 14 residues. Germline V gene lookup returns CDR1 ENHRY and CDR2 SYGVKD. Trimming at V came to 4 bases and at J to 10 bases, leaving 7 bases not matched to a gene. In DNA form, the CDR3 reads TGTGCCATCAGTGGAGACAGGGTAGGATCACCCCTCCACTTT. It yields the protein CAISGDRVGSPLHF.

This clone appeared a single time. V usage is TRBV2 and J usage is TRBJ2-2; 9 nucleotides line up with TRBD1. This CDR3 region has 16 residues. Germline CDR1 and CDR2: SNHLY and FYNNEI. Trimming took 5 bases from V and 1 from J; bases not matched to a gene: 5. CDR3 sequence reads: CASSQNRGQNTGELFF. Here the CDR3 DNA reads TGTGCCAGCAGTCAAAACAGGGGGCAGAACACCGGGGAGCTGTTTTTT.

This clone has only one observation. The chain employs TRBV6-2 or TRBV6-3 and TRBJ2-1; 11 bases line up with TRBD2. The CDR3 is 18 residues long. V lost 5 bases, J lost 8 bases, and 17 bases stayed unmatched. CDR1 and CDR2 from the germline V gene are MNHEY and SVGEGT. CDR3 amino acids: CASSLPRSSGRAGDEQFF. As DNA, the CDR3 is TGTGCCAGCAGTCTCCCTCGTAGTAGCGGGAGGGCCGGGGATGAGCAGTTCTTC.

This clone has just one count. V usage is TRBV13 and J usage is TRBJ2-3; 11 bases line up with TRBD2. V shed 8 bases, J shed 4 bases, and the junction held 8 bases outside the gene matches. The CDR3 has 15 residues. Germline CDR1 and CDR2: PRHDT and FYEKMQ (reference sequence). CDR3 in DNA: TGTGCCAGCGGTCGCCTAGCGGGAGGCCCAGATACGCAGTATTTT. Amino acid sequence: CASGRLAGGPDTQYF.

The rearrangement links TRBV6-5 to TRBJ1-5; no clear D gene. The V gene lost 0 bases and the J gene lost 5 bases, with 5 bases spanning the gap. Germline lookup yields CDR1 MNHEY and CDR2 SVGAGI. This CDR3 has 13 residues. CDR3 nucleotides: TGTGCCAGCAGTTACTCGCCGGATCAGCCCCAGCATTTT. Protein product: CASSYSPDQPQHF.

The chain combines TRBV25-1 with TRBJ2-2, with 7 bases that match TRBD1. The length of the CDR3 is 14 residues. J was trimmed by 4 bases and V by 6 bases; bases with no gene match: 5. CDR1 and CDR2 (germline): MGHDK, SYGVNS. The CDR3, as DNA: TGTGCCAGCAGGGGAACAGGGGTCACCGGGGAGCTGTTTTTT. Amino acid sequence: CASRGTGVTGELFF.

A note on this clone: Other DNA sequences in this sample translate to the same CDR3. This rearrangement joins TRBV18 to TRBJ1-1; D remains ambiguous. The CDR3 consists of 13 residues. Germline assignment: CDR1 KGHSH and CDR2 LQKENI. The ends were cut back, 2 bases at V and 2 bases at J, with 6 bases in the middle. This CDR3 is CASSPGLNTEAFF. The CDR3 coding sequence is TGTGCCAGCTCACCAGGCCTTAACACTGAAGCTTTCTTT.

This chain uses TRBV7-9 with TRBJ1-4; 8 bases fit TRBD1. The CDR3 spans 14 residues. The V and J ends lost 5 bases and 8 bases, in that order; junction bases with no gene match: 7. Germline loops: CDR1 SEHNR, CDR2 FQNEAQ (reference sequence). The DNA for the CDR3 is TGTGCCAGCAGCGAACGGACAGGGCGGGAAAAACTGTTTTTT. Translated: CASSERTGREKLFF.

CDR3 loop: CASSLVGISGNTIYF. In DNA, the CDR3 is TGTGCCAGCAGTTTGGTGGGCATCTCTGGAAACACCATATATTTT. The gene calls are TRBV6-5 and TRBJ1-3; D unclear. CDR3 size: 15 residues. Trimming shortened V by 4 bases and J by 0 bases, and 10 bases separated the two germline ends. The germline gives CDR1 MNHEY, CDR2 SVGAGI.